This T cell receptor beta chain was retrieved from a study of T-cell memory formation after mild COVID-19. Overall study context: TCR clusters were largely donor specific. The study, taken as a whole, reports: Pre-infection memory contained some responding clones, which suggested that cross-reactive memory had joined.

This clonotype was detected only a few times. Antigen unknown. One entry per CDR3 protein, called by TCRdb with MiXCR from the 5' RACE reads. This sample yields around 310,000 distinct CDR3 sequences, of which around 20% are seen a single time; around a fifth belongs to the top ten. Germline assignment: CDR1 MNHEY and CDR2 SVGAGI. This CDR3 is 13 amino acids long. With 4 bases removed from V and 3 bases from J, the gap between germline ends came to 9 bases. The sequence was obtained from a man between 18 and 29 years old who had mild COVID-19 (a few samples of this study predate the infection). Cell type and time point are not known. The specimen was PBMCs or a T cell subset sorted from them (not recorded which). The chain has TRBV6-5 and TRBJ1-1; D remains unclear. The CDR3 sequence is CASSSGRDTEAFF. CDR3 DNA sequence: TGTGCCAGCAGTTCTGGTCGGGACACTGAAGCTTTCTTT.